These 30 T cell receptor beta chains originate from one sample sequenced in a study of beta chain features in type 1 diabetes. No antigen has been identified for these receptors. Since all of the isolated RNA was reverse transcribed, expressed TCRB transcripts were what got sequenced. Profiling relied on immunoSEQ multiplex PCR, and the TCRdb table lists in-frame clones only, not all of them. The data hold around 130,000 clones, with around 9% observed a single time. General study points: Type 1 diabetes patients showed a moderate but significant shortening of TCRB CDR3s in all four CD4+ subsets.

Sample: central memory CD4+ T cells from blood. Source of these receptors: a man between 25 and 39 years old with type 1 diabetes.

Here the CDR3 DNA reads TGTGCCAGCAGCCTCCGAAACAGGGCTGAAGCTTTCTTT. It specifies CASSLRNRAEAFF. This chain links TRBV11-2 with TRBJ1-1, with D tentatively TRBD1 (6 bases). The V end was cut by 5 bases, the J end by 6 bases, with 13 bases between. The V gene's germline CDR1 is SGHAT and CDR2 FQNNGV. The CDR3 covers 13 residues.

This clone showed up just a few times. CDR3 bases: TGTGCCAGCAGCTACGGGACAGGGGGCGAGCTGTTTTTT. It translates to CASSYGTGGELFF. V gene TRBV14 combines with J gene TRBJ2-2; 12 bases are shared with TRBD1. The CDR3 totals 13 residues. V lost 5 bases, J lost 11 bases, and 3 bases stayed unmatched. Germline V gives CDR1 SGHDN, CDR2 FVKESK.

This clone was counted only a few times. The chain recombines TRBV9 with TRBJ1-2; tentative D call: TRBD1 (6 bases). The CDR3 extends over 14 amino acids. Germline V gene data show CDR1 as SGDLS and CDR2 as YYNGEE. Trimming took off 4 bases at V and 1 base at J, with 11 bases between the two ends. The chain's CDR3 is CASSPRGGNYGYTF. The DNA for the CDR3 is TGTGCCAGCAGCCCAAGAGGGGGTAACTATGGCTACACCTTC.

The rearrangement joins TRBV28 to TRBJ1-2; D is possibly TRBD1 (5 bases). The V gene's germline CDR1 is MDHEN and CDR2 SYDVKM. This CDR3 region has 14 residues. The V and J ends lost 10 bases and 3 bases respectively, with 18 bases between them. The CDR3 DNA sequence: TGTGCCACTCTCTTAGGCCCGGGGGACTATGGCTACACCTTC. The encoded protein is CATLLGPGDYGYTF.

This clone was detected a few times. The CDR3 region has the DNA TGTGCCAGCAGCTTTGTCGGGAGCACAGATACGCAGTATTTT. Protein: CASSFVGSTDTQYF. This chain joins TRBV7-2 and TRBJ2-3, with D hard to call. Germline CDR1 and CDR2: SGHTA and FQGNSA. The CDR3 length is 14 residues. V was shortened by 3 bases and J by 0 bases, with 7 bases between the two germline ends.

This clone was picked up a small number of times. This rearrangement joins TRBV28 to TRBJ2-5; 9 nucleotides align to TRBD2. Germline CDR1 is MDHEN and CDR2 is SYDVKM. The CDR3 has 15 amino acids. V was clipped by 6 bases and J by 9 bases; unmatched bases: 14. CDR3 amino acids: CASSRNSGGTTAQYF. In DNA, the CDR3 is TGTGCCAGCAGCCGCAACAGCGGGGGGACCACGGCCCAGTACTTC.

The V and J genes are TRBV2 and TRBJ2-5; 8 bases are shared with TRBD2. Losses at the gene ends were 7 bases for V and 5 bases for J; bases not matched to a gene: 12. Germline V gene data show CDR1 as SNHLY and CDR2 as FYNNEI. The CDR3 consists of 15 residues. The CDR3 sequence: CASMSDMGLVETQYF. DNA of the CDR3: TGTGCCAGCATGTCCGATATGGGACTAGTGGAGACCCAGTACTTC.

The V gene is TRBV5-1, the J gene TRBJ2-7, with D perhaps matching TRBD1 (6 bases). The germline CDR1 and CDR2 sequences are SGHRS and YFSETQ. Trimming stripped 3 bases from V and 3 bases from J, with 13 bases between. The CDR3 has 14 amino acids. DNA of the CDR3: TGCGCCAGCAGCTCGCAGGGGACCCACTACGAGCAGTACTTC. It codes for CASSSQGTHYEQYF.

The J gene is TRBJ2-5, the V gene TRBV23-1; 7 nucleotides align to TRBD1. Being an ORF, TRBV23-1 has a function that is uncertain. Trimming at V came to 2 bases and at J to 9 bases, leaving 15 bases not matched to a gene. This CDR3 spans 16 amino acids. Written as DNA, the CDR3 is TGCGCCAGCAGTCAAGGGACAGAAGAAGAGATTGCGGCCCAGTACTTC. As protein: CASSQGTEEEIAAQYF.

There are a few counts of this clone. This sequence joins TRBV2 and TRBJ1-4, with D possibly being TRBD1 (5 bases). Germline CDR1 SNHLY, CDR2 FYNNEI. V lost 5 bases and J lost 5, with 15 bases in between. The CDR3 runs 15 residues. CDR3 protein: CASSLGHELNEKLFF. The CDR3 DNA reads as TGTGCCAGCAGTCTTGGACACGAGCTCAATGAAAAACTGTTTTTT.

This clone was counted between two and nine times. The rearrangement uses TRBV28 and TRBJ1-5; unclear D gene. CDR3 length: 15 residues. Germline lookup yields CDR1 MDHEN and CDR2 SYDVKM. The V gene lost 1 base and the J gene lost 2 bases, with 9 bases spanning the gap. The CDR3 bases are TGTGCCAGCAGTTTATCATCGCAGGGCAATCAGCCCCAGCATTTT. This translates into CASSLSSQGNQPQHF.

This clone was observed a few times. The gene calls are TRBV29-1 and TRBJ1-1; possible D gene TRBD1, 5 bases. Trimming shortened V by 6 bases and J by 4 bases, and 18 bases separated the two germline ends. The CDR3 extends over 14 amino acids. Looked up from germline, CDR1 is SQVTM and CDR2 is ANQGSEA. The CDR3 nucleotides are TGCAGCGTCGAGCCCAGGGCGGGGGGCACTGAAGCTTTCTTT. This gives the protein CSVEPRAGGTEAFF. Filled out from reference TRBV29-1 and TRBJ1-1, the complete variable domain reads SAVISQKPSRDICQRGTSLTIQCQVDSQVTMMFWYRQQPGQSLTLIATANQGSEATYESGFVIDKFPISRPNLTFSTLTVSNMSPEDSSIYLCSVEPRAGGTEAFFGQGTRLTVV.

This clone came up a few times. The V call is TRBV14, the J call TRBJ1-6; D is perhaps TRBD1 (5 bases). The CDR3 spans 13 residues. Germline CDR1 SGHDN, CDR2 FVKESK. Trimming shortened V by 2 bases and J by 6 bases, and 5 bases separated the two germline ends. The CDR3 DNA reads TGTGCCAGCAGCCAACAGGGTAATTCACCCCTCCACTTT. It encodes CASSQQGNSPLHF.

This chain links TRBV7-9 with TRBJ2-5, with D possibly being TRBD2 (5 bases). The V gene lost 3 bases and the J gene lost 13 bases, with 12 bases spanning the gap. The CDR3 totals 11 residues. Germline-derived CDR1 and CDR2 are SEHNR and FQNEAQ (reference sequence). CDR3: CASSLNGESYF. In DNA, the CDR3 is TGTGCCAGCAGCTTGAACGGGGAGTCGTACTTC. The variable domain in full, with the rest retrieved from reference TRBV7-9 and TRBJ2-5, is DTGVSQNPRHKITKRGQNVTFRCDPISEHNRLYWYRQTLGQGPEFLTYFQNEAQLEKSRLLSDRFSAERPKGSFSTLEIQRTEQGDSAMYLCASSLNGESYFGPGTRLLVL.

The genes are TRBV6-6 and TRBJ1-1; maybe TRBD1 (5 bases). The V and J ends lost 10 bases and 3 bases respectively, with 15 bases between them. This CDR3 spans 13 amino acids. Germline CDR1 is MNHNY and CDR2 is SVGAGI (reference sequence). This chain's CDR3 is CATGAKVDTEAFF. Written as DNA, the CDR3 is TGTGCCACTGGGGCGAAGGTTGACACTGAAGCTTTCTTT.

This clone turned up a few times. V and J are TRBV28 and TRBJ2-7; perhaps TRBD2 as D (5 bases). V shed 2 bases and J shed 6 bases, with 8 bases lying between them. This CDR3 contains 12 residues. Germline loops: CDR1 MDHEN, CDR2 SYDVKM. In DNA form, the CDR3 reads TGTGCCAGCAGTTTAAACCGGGGCGAGCAGTACTTC. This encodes CASSLNRGEQYF.

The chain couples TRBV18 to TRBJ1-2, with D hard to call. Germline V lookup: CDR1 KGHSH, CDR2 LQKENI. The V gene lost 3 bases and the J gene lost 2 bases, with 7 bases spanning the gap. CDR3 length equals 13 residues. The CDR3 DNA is TGTGCCAGCTCACCTGGGCAGAACTATGGCTACACCTTC. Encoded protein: CASSPGQNYGYTF.

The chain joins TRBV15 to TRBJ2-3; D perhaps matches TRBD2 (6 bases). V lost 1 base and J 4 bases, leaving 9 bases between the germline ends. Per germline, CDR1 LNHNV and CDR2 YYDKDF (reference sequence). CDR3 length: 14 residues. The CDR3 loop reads CATSRGGGADTQYF. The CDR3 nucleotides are TGTGCCACCAGCAGAGGGGGCGGGGCAGATACGCAGTATTTT.

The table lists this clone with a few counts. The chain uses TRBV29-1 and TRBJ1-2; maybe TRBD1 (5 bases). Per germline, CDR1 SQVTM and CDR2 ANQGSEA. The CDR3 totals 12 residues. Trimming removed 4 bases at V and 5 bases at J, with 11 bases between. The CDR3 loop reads CSVVGRAYGYTF. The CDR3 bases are TGCAGCGTTGTTGGCAGGGCATATGGCTACACCTTC.

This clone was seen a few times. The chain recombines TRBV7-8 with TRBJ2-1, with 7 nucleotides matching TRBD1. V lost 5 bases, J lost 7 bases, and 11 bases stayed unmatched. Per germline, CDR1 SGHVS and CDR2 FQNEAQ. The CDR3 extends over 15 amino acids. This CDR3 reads CASSPRTGLPNEQFF. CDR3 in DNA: TGTGCCAGCAGCCCCCGGACAGGCCTTCCGAATGAGCAGTTCTTC.

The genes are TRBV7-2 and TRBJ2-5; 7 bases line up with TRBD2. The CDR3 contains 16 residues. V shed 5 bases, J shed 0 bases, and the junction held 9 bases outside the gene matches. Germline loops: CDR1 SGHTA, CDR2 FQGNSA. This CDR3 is CASSPHLRGYQETQYF. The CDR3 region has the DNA TGTGCCAGCAGCCCCCACTTGCGGGGGTACCAAGAGACCCAGTACTTC.

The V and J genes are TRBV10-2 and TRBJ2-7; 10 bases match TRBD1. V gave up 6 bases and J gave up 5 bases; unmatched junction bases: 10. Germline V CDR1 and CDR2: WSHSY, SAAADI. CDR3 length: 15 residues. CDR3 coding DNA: TGCGCCAGCAGGGGACGGGACAGGGGCGTTCACGAGCAGTACTTC. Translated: CASRGRDRGVHEQYF.

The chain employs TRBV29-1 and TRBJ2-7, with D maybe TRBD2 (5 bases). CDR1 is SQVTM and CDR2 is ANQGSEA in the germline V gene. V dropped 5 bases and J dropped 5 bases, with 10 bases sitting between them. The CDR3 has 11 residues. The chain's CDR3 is CSVRTGDEQYF. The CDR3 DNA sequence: TGCAGCGTTCGGACTGGGGACGAGCAGTACTTC.

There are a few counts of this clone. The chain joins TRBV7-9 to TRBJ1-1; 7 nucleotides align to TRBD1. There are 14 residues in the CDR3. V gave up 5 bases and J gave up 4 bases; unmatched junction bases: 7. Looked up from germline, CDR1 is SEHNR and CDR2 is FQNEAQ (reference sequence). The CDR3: CASSKQGFGTEAFF. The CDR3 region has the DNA TGTGCCAGCAGCAAACAGGGGTTTGGCACTGAAGCTTTCTTT. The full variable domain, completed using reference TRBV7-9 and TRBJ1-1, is DTGVSQNPRHKITKRGQNVTFRCDPISEHNRLYWYRQTLGQGPEFLTYFQNEAQLEKSRLLSDRFSAERPKGSFSTLEIQRTEQGDSAMYLCASSKQGFGTEAFFGQGTRLTVV.

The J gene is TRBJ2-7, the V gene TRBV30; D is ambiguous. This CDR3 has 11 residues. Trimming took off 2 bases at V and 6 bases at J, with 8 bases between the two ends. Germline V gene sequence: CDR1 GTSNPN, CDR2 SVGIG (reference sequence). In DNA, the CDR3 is TGTGCCTGGAGTCGTCCCTCCGAGCAGTACTTC. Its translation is CAWSRPSEQYF.

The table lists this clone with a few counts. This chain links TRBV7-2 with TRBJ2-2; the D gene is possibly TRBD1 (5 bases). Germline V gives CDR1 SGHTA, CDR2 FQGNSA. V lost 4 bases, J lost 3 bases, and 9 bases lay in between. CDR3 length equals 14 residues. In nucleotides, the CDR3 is TGTGCCAGCAGCTCAACAGGTTACACCGGGGAGCTGTTTTTT. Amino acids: CASSSTGYTGELFF.

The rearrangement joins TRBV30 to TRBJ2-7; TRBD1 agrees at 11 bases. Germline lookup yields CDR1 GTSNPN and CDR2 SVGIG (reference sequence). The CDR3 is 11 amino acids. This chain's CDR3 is CASDRGLEQYF. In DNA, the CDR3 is TGTGCTTCGGACAGGGGGCTCGAGCAGTACTTC.

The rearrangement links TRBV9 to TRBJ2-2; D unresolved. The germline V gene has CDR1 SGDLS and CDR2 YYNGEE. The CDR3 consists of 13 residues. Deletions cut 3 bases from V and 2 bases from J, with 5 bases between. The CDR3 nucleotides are TGTGCCAGCAGCGACCTAAACACCGGGGAGCTGTTTTTT. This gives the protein CASSDLNTGELFF.

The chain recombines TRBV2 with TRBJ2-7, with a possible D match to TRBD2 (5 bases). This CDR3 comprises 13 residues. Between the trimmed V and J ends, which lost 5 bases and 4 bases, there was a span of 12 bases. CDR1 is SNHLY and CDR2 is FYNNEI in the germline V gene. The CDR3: CASSQYRGYEQYF. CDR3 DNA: TGTGCCAGCAGTCAGTACCGAGGGTACGAGCAGTACTTC.

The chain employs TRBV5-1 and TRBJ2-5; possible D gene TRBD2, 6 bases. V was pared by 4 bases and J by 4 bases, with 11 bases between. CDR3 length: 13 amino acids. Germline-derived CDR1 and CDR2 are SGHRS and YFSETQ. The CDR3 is CASSPGGGETQYF. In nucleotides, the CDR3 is TGCGCCAGCAGCCCTGGGGGAGGAGAGACCCAGTACTTC.